These 26 T cell receptor beta chains originate from one sample sequenced in a study of blood T cell repertoires in COVID-19 (dated by TCRdb to 2019 to 2021). The library was generated by the immunoSEQ multiplex PCR assay. TCRdb's version of the immuneACCESS table is confined to in-frame rearrangements and falls short of the full clone set. An unresolved V gene accounts for under half of the shortfall where checked; the remainder is of unknown origin. The sample profile shows about 97,000 clones; roughly nine tenths of them were found once. Around 16% of the sample rests with the top ten. Sequencing was done on a sample of peripheral blood. These receptors all stem from a man between 50 and 59 years old with acute or convalescent COVID-19.

As regards this clone: A far bigger clonotype differs at one base, so this is likely a read error. The chain recombines TRBV2 with TRBJ2-2; 8 bases line up with TRBD2. Trimming at V came to 4 bases and at J to 6 bases, leaving 1 base not matched to a gene. The CDR3 is made up of 13 amino acids. Per germline, CDR1 SNHLY and CDR2 FYNNEI. CDR3 DNA: TGTGCCAGCAGTGTCGGGGGGGCCGGGGAGCTGTTTTTT. The encoded protein is CASSVGGAGELFF. The variable domain in full, with the rest retrieved from reference TRBV2 and TRBJ2-2, is EPEVTQTPSHQVTQMGQEVILRCVPISNHLYFYWYRQILGQKVEFLVSFYNNEISEKSEIFDDQFSVERPDGSNFTLKIRSTKLEDSAMYFCASSVGGAGELFFGEGSRLTVL.

This clone was found a few times. This chain joins TRBV2 and TRBJ2-3; TRBD1 might be the D (5 bases). V was shortened by 5 bases and J by 8 bases, with 14 bases between the two germline ends. The CDR3 loop spans 13 amino acids. Germline assignment: CDR1 SNHLY and CDR2 FYNNEI. CDR3 DNA sequence: TGTGCCAGCAGTAATTTGGGCCAGGGTACGCAGTATTTT. This codes for CASSNLGQGTQYF.

The rearrangement joins TRBV3-1 (or the pseudogene TRBV3-2) to TRBJ2-5; 13 bases match TRBD2. V lost 1 base to trimming and J lost 6 bases; unmatched junction nucleotides: 5. The length of the CDR3 is 16 residues. Per the germline V gene, CDR1 is LGHDT and CDR2 is YNNKEL (reference sequence). DNA for the CDR3: TGTGCCAGCAGCCAAGGGACTAGCGGGGGTACGAAGACCCAGTACTTC. Amino acid sequence: CASSQGTSGGTKTQYF.

The chain links TRBV4-2 to TRBJ1-5, with unresolved D. CDR1 is LGHNA, CDR2 YNFKEQ, per germline. The CDR3 sequence is 15 residues long. Trimming left V 0 bases short and J 0 bases short, with 6 bases between. CDR3 in amino acids: CASSQDLSSNQPQHF. The CDR3 bases are TGTGCCAGCAGCCAAGATCTGAGTAGCAATCAGCCCCAGCATTTT.

The chain employs TRBV19 and TRBJ2-1; 8 bases align to TRBD2. With 4 bases clipped from V and 1 base from J, the junction kept 12 bases outside the gene matches. This CDR3 spans 18 amino acids. Per the germline V gene, CDR1 is LNHDA and CDR2 is SQIVND (reference sequence). CDR3 DNA sequence: TGTGCCAGTAGTAGGGACGGGATAGCGGGGCTATCCTACAATGAGCAGTTCTTC. Translated: CASSRDGIAGLSYNEQFF.

The chain links TRBV7-2 to TRBJ2-2, with TRBD2 as a possible D gene (6 bases). The germline V and J ends were trimmed by 0 bases and 5 bases, with 13 bases remaining between them. Germline V gene data show CDR1 as SGHTA and CDR2 as FQGNSA. The CDR3 is 16 amino acids. CDR3 loop: CASSLASGRRTGELFF. CDR3 DNA sequence: TGTGCCAGCAGCTTAGCGTCAGGGAGGAGGACCGGGGAGCTGTTTTTT.

The chain links TRBV9 to TRBJ2-7; no firm D call. This CDR3 comprises 12 residues. The germline gives CDR1 SGDLS, CDR2 YYNGEE. V dropped 0 bases and J dropped 5 bases, with 6 bases sitting between them. CDR3 loop: CASSVDNHEQYF. CDR3 sequence (DNA): TGTGCCAGCAGCGTAGACAACCACGAGCAGTACTTC.

V usage is TRBV7-9 and J usage is TRBJ1-6; D unresolved. The CDR3 runs to 11 residues. Trimming cost V 5 bases and J 12 bases, with 8 bases left between them. From germline, CDR1 is SEHNR and CDR2 FQNEAQ (reference sequence). DNA of the CDR3: TGTGCCAGCAGCCCCGCCGGACCCCTCCACTTT. It yields the protein CASSPAGPLHF. The full variable domain, with the rest looked up from reference TRBV7-9 and TRBJ1-6, is DTGVSQNPRHKITKRGQNVTFRCDPISEHNRLYWYRQTLGQGPEFLTYFQNEAQLEKSRLLSDRFSAERPKGSFSTLEIQRTEQGDSAMYLCASSPAGPLHFGNGTRLTVT.

The gene calls are TRBV4-3 and TRBJ1-1, with 8 bases matching TRBD1. This CDR3 spans 14 amino acids. Per the germline V gene, CDR1 is LGHNA and CDR2 is YSLEER. V lost 4 bases and J lost 3; bases outside the gene matches: 4. The CDR3 nucleotides are TGCGCCAGCAGCCTAGGACAGGGATACACTGAAGCTTTCTTT. Translated, it gives CASSLGQGYTEAFF.

The gene calls are TRBV3-1 (or the pseudogene TRBV3-2) and TRBJ1-1; D ambiguous. CDR1 is LGHDT, CDR2 YNNKEL, per germline (reference sequence). This CDR3 comprises 17 residues. Trimming removed 4 bases from V and 1 base from J, with 19 bases in between. The CDR3 protein is CASSPQPPVISNTEAFF. In nucleotides, the CDR3 is TGTGCCAGCAGCCCACAGCCACCAGTGATATCGAACACTGAAGCTTTCTTT.

The rearrangement links TRBV12-2 to TRBJ1-1; TRBD1, the table's D call, lacks a check against the DNA. TRBV12-2 is a pseudogene segment. CDR3 size: 15 residues. The CDR3 DNA follows: TGTGCAAGTCGCCGTCAAGAGCAGGGGGCCGCTGAAGCTTTCTTT. Translation: CASRRQEQGAAEAFF.

V gene TRBV5-1 combines with J gene TRBJ1-3, with TRBD1 matching over 7 bases. The V gene end was trimmed by 1 base and the J gene end by 4 bases; junction bases not matched to a gene: 5. CDR1 SGHRS and CDR2 YFSETQ come from the germline V gene. CDR3 length: 15 residues. The CDR3 sequence: CASSLSRTGGNTIYF. The CDR3 bases are TGCGCCAGCAGCTTGTCAAGGACAGGAGGAAACACCATATATTTT.

J is TRBJ2-1 and V is TRBV7-2; D may be TRBD2 (6 bases). Germline CDR1 is SGHTA and CDR2 is FQGNSA. Between the trimmed V and J ends, which lost 4 bases and 0 bases, there was a span of 10 bases. This CDR3 region has 15 residues. CDR3 coding DNA: TGTGCCAGCAGCTGGGACGGGAGCTCCTACAATGAGCAGTTCTTC. Translating it yields CASSWDGSSYNEQFF.

J is TRBJ2-3 and V is TRBV18; a weak D match, TRBD2 (6 bases). The length of the CDR3 is 14 residues. V was pared by 3 bases and J by 6 bases, with 13 bases between. Germline V CDR1 and CDR2: KGHSH, LQKENI. The CDR3 coding sequence is TGTGCCAGCTCACCGGGGGGTCCGTGGGATACGCAGTATTTT. This encodes CASSPGGPWDTQYF.

The chain employs TRBV5-4 and TRBJ2-3, with 10 bases aligning to TRBD1. The V and J ends lost 2 bases and 6 bases, in that order; junction bases with no gene match: 9. The CDR3 contains 16 residues. Germline CDR1 is SGHNT and CDR2 is YYREEE (reference sequence). CDR3 region: CASSLRAGTGVDTQYF. The CDR3, as DNA: TGTGCCAGCAGCTTAAGGGCCGGGACAGGGGTGGATACGCAGTATTTT. Full variable domain (missing parts from reference TRBV5-4 and TRBJ2-3): ETGVTQSPTHLIKTRGQQVTLRCSSQSGHNTVSWYQQALGQGPQFIFQYYREEENGRGNFPPRFSGLQFPNYSSELNVNALELDDSALYLCASSLRAGTGVDTQYFGPGTRLTVL.

The J gene is TRBJ1-5, the V gene TRBV7-2, with unresolved D. CDR1 and CDR2 from the germline V gene are SGHTA and FQGNSA. The CDR3 spans 15 residues. Trimming pared 1 base from V and 3 bases from J, leaving 10 bases between. The CDR3 sequence: CASSLGGRTNQPQHF. As DNA, the CDR3 is TGTGCCAGCAGCTTAGGAGGGAGGACCAATCAGCCCCAGCATTTT.

V and J are TRBV7-6 and TRBJ1-3; D not resolved. Deletions cut 5 bases from V and 8 bases from J, with 7 bases between. The CDR3 totals 11 residues. Germline values: CDR1 SGHVS, CDR2 FNYEAQ. The CDR3 coding sequence is TGTGCCAGCAGCCTCGGGGACACCATATATTTT. Its protein product is CASSLGDTIYF. The entire variable domain, with the rest obtained from reference TRBV7-6 and TRBJ1-3, is as follows: GAGVSQSPRYKVTKRGQDVALRCDPISGHVSLYWYRQALGQGPEFLTYFNYEAQQDKSGLPNDRFSAERPEGSISTLTIQRTEQRDSAMYRCASSLGDTIYFGEGSWLTVV.

The chain couples TRBV6-5 to TRBJ1-5; TRBD1 is a possible D gene (5 bases). Looked up from germline, CDR1 is MNHEY and CDR2 is SVGAGI. The CDR3 sequence is 16 residues long. Trimming took 0 bases from V and 5 from J, leaving 14 bases between them. The CDR3 loop reads CASSYSSPRGHQPQHF. The CDR3 coding sequence is TGTGCCAGCAGTTACTCGAGCCCGCGGGGCCATCAGCCCCAGCATTTT.

This clone was recorded only once. The CDR3 nucleotides read TGTGCCACCCGACAGGGGGTTCGAGCTTTCTTT. Translation: CATRQGVRAFF. The rearrangement joins TRBV28 to TRBJ1-1, with 9 bases aligning to TRBD1. Germline V CDR1 and CDR2: MDHEN, SYDVKM. Unmatched junction bases numbered 7, after V lost 10 bases and J lost 10 bases. The CDR3 has 11 residues.

The rearrangement joins TRBV27 to TRBJ1-5, with TRBD1 matching over 8 bases. The ends lost 10 bases at V and 5 bases at J; junction bases unmatched: 7. The CDR3 is 13 amino acids. Germline lookup yields CDR1 MNHEY and CDR2 SMNVEV (reference sequence). The CDR3, as DNA: TGTGCCACAAGACAGGGGACCTATCAGCCCCAGCATTTT. Protein sequence: CATRQGTYQPQHF.

V gene TRBV19 combines with J gene TRBJ1-6; possibly TRBD1 for D (5 bases). The germline CDR1 and CDR2 sequences are LNHDA and SQIVND (reference sequence). V dropped 6 bases and J dropped 7 bases, with 19 bases sitting between them. The CDR3 extends over 16 amino acids. The CDR3 DNA is TGTGCCAGTAGCAGGGACTGGGACCCGGAGAATTCACCCCTCCACTTT. It specifies CASSRDWDPENSPLHF. The variable domain in full, with the rest retrieved from reference TRBV19 and TRBJ1-6, is DGGITQSPKYLFRKEGQNVTLSCEQNLNHDAMYWYRQDPGQGLRLIYYSQIVNDFQKGDIAEGYSVSREKKESFPLTVTSAQKNPTAFYLCASSRDWDPENSPLHFGNGTRLTVT.

J is TRBJ1-2 and V is TRBV5-1, with D unresolved. V was pared by 0 bases and J by 3 bases, with 12 bases between. The CDR3 runs to 15 residues. Germline V lookup: CDR1 SGHRS, CDR2 YFSETQ. The CDR3 region has the DNA TGCGCCAGCAGCTTGGCCGGCGGGCCCGACTATGGCTACACCTTC. Its translation is CASSLAGGPDYGYTF.

The chain carries TRBV19 and TRBJ2-2; D is undetermined. The V gene's germline CDR1 is LNHDA and CDR2 SQIVND (reference sequence). Trimming cost V 3 bases and J 10 bases, with 15 bases left between them. The CDR3 runs 14 residues. CDR3 protein: CASSMVGTTSELFF. In nucleotides, the CDR3 is TGTGCCAGTAGTATGGTGGGCACGACCTCGGAGCTGTTTTTT.

The chain has TRBV5-1 and TRBJ1-3; unclear D gene. Trimming took off 7 bases at V and 4 bases at J, with 15 bases between the two ends. This CDR3 is built from 14 residues. The germline V gene encodes CDR1 SGHRS and CDR2 YFSETQ. DNA for the CDR3: TGCGCCAGCGGCGAGGACGCGGGCGGAAACACCATATATTTT. Its translation: CASGEDAGGNTIYF.

This rearrangement joins TRBV5-1 to TRBJ1-6, with unresolved D. Trimming pared 0 bases from V and 0 bases from J, leaving 10 bases between. Looked up from germline, CDR1 is SGHRS and CDR2 is YFSETQ. There are 17 residues in the CDR3. The CDR3 protein is CASSLAGSSSYNSPLHF. The CDR3 DNA follows: TGCGCCAGCAGCTTGGCGGGGTCGAGCTCCTATAATTCACCCCTCCACTTT.

The chain is built from TRBV29-1 and TRBJ2-1, with TRBD2 matching 8 bases. V lost 6 bases and J lost 9; bases outside the gene matches: 19. The CDR3 is 16 residues long. Germline V gene sequence: CDR1 SQVTM, CDR2 ANQGSEA. The CDR3 coding sequence is TGCAGCGTGGAAACAGGGACTAGACCAACCGTGGCTGAGCAGTTCTTC. It specifies CSVETGTRPTVAEQFF.